This entry lists 29 T cell receptor beta chains sequenced from one sample in a study of vaccination and CD4 T cells after COVID-19. For these receptors, no antigen is known. Noted treatment: approximately 9-day PBMC culture with coronavirus spike peptide pools or control peptides (ViraFEST assay). CD4+ T cells that had been cultured provided DNA sequenced with the Oncomine TCR Beta short-read assay. Via MiXCR, TCRdb re-called the PCR reads, giving one row per CDR3 protein. The data hold approximately 6,400 distinct CDR3 sequences, with about 76% observed a single time. Sequencing was performed on CD4+ T cells from blood, cultured in vitro. These receptors came from a human donor who had recovered from COVID-19.

The V and J genes are TRBV2 and TRBJ1-2, with 7 bases aligning to TRBD1. Trimming cost V 3 bases and J 8 bases; bases outside gene matches: 12. In germline, CDR1 is SNHLY, CDR2 FYNNEI. The CDR3 loop spans 15 amino acids. CDR3 DNA sequence: TGTGCCAGCAGTGAGGGGGACAGACCATCTAGGGGCTACACCTTC. Protein sequence: CASSEGDRPSRGYTF.

There are a few counts of this clonotype. V is TRBV25-1 and J is TRBJ1-5; no definite D call. Trimming removed 7 bases at V and 1 base at J, with 17 bases between. Germline CDR1 and CDR2: MGHDK and SYGVNS. The CDR3 is 16 amino acids. In DNA form, the CDR3 reads TGTGCCAGCATCCACAAAGCGGAGCGGAGCAATCAGCCCCAGCATTTT. As protein: CASIHKAERSNQPQHF.

This sequence joins TRBV7-2 and TRBJ1-5; TRBD1 matches 8 bases. Germline V gene data show CDR1 as SGHTA and CDR2 as FQGNSA. The J segment lost 5 bases and the V segment lost 5 bases, leaving 8 bases of the junction unmatched. The length of the CDR3 is 15 residues. The CDR3 loop reads CASSRGQERYQPQHF. CDR3 coding DNA: TGTGCCAGCAGCAGGGGACAGGAACGATATCAGCCCCAGCATTTT.

This chain's CDR3 is CATSDLVTNTGELFF. CDR3 nucleotide sequence: TGTGCCACCAGTGATTTGGTTACGAACACCGGGGAGCTGTTTTTT. This chain uses TRBV24-1 with TRBJ2-2; D ambiguous. Trimming stripped 0 bases from V and 0 bases from J, with 4 bases between. This CDR3 spans 15 amino acids. Germline V gene data show CDR1 as KGHDR and CDR2 as SFDVKD.

This chain joins TRBV7-8 and TRBJ1-5; possible D gene TRBD1, 5 bases. Germline lookup yields CDR1 SGHVS and CDR2 FQNEAQ. This CDR3 has 16 amino acids. Trimming cost V 2 bases and J 5 bases, with 16 bases left between them. The CDR3 protein is CASSLRDGAVYQPQHF. For the CDR3, the DNA is TGTGCCAGCAGCTTAAGGGACGGGGCGGTATATCAGCCCCAGCATTTT.

The DNA for the CDR3 is TGCGCCAGCTCCGGGACAGCCGCTAACTATGGCTACACCTTC. This encodes CASSGTAANYGYTF. V is TRBV5-1 and J is TRBJ1-2; 7 positions match TRBD1. There are 14 residues in the CDR3. The germline V gene has CDR1 SGHRS and CDR2 YFSETQ. Unmatched junction bases numbered 6, after V lost 7 bases and J lost 0 bases. The whole variable domain, remainder taken from reference TRBV5-1 and TRBJ1-2, is KAGVTQTPRYLIKTRGQQVTLSCSPISGHRSVSWYQQTPGQGLQFLFEYFSETQRNKGNFPGRFSGRQFSNSRSEMNVSTLELGDSALYLCASSGTAANYGYTFGSGTRLTVV.

The V call is TRBV29-1, the J call TRBJ2-2; no clear D gene. This CDR3 has 12 amino acids. Germline CDR1 reads SQVTM; CDR2 reads ANQGSEA. This CDR3 is CTITVNTGELFF. Here the CDR3 DNA reads TGCACTATTACAGTGAACACCGGGGAGCTGTTTTTT.

J is TRBJ1-1 and V is TRBV19; possible D gene TRBD1, 6 bases. Trimming took off 3 bases at V and 5 bases at J, with 10 bases between the two ends. Germline CDR1 LNHDA, CDR2 SQIVND (reference sequence). The length of the CDR3 is 13 residues. The CDR3 is CASSMRRGTEAFF. The CDR3 DNA follows: TGTGCCAGTAGTATGCGAAGGGGGACTGAAGCTTTCTTT.

The chain has TRBV7-9 and TRBJ1-1, with D perhaps matching TRBD1 (5 bases). Germline V gene data show CDR1 as SEHNR and CDR2 as FQNEAQ (reference sequence). Trimming stripped 5 bases from V and 2 bases from J, with 12 bases between. CDR3 size: 14 residues. The CDR3 DNA follows: TGTGCCAGCAGCAACCGGGGCCCAAACACTGAAGCTTTCTTT. This gives the protein CASSNRGPNTEAFF.

In this sample, this clonotype turned up a few times. The chain links TRBV10-1 to TRBJ1-2; no firm D call. The length of the CDR3 is 12 residues. V shed 10 bases and J shed 2 bases, with 11 bases lying between them. Looked up from germline, CDR1 is WNHNN and CDR2 is SYGVQD (reference sequence). CDR3 DNA: TGCGCCAACGGAGTCACCAACTATGGCTACACCTTC. Translation: CANGVTNYGYTF.

This clonotype was recorded once. The chain joins TRBV7-2 to TRBJ1-1, with a possible D match to TRBD1 (5 bases). The CDR3 contains 15 residues. Germline CDR1 reads SGHTA; CDR2 reads FQGNSA. V was trimmed by 5 bases and J by 6 bases, leaving 19 bases between them. CDR3 sequence (DNA): TGTGCCAGCAGCCCGTATCCGGGACCTTCTTCTGAAGCTTTCTTT. This gives the protein CASSPYPGPSSEAFF.

This clonotype showed up just a few times. The chain has TRBV2 and TRBJ1-3; D ambiguous. Between the trimmed V and J ends, which lost 4 bases and 4 bases, there was a span of 5 bases. The CDR3 loop spans 12 amino acids. CDR1 is SNHLY, CDR2 FYNNEI, per germline. The DNA for the CDR3 is TGTGCCAGCAGTGCAAGGGGAAACACCATATATTTT. Its protein is CASSARGNTIYF.

The J gene is TRBJ2-2, the V gene TRBV4-3; 7 nucleotides agree with TRBD2. This CDR3 comprises 19 residues. Germline CDR1 LGHNA, CDR2 YSLEER. V lost 3 bases to trimming and J lost 5 bases; unmatched junction nucleotides: 18. CDR3 nucleotides: TGCGCCAGCAGCCAGATACCCGGGGGACTAAGAGGAGGGACCGGGGAGCTGTTTTTT. Its protein is CASSQIPGGLRGGTGELFF.

This clonotype was detected only once. This chain joins TRBV6-1 and TRBJ2-7, with 8 positions matching TRBD1. CDR1 is MNHNS, CDR2 SASEGT, per germline. J lost 4 bases, V lost 5 bases, and 7 bases had no gene match. The CDR3 is made up of 14 amino acids. The CDR3 region is CASSPRQGWYEQYF. CDR3 DNA sequence: TGTGCCAGCAGTCCCCGACAGGGGTGGTACGAGCAGTACTTC.

The V gene is TRBV15, the J gene TRBJ1-6; a possible D gene is TRBD1 (5 bases). The CDR3 sequence is 18 residues long. Trimming pared 0 bases from V and 5 bases from J, leaving 17 bases between. CDR1 and CDR2 (germline): LNHNV, YYDKDF (reference sequence). Here the CDR3 DNA reads TGTGCCACCAGCAGAGAGCCAGGGATCGGTTTAAATAATTCACCCCTCCACTTT. Translated: CATSREPGIGLNNSPLHF.

The V call is TRBV20-1, the J call TRBJ1-5; D not certain. This CDR3 has 12 amino acids. CDR1 is DFQATT, CDR2 SNEGSKA, per germline (reference sequence). V was shortened by 3 bases and J by 4 bases, with 7 bases between the two germline ends. CDR3 in DNA: TGCAGTGCTAGGGACGGAAATCAGCCCCAGCATTTT. It encodes CSARDGNQPQHF.

By share of the sample, this clonotype is medium-sized. The chain has TRBV5-1 and TRBJ2-7; a possible D gene is TRBD2 (6 bases). This CDR3 spans 13 amino acids. Germline V gene sequence: CDR1 SGHRS, CDR2 YFSETQ. Trimming took 7 bases from V and 5 from J, leaving 16 bases between them. The CDR3 protein is CASAGTATNEQYF. The CDR3 nucleotides are TGCGCCAGCGCCGGGACTGCAACAAACGAGCAGTACTTC.

This clonotype occurred a few times. V gene TRBV6-2 or TRBV6-3 combines with J gene TRBJ1-5, with 8 bases aligning to TRBD1. Unmatched junction bases numbered 19, after V lost 5 bases and J lost 10 bases. In germline, CDR1 is MNHEY, CDR2 SVGEGT. The CDR3 loop spans 17 amino acids. As DNA, the CDR3 is TGTGCCAGCAGTCGACCCCATGCGGACAGGGCGTTAGGACCCCAGCATTTT. Residues: CASSRPHADRALGPQHF.

The V gene is TRBV19, the J gene TRBJ2-7, with D tentatively TRBD1 (7 bases). This CDR3 has 15 residues. CDR1 LNHDA and CDR2 SQIVND come from the germline V gene (reference sequence). Trimming left V 5 bases short and J 7 bases short, with 21 bases between. CDR3 region: CASSSGGTGEDEQYF. The CDR3 region has the DNA TGTGCCAGTAGTTCCGGGGGCACAGGGGAAGATGAGCAGTACTTC. Combining the CDR3 with reference TRBV19 and TRBJ2-7 gives the whole variable domain DGGITQSPKYLFRKEGQNVTLSCEQNLNHDAMYWYRQDPGQGLRLIYYSQIVNDFQKGDIAEGYSVSREKKESFPLTVTSAQKNPTAFYLCASSSGGTGEDEQYFGPGTRLTVT.

V and J are TRBV11-1 and TRBJ1-1; no clear D. CDR1 and CDR2 from the germline V gene are SGHAT and FQDESV (reference sequence). The V gene lost 1 base and the J gene lost 4 bases, with 10 bases spanning the gap. This CDR3 is built from 14 residues. The CDR3 loop is CASSLGRGSTEAFF. The CDR3 DNA reads TGTGCCAGCAGCTTAGGAAGAGGGAGCACTGAAGCTTTCTTT.

The V gene is TRBV7-6, the J gene TRBJ1-3, with no clear D. This CDR3 is 14 amino acids long. Germline V CDR1 and CDR2: SGHVS, FNYEAQ. Trimming cost V 2 bases and J 0 bases, with 5 bases left between them. CDR3 nucleotide sequence: TGTGCCAGCAGCTTATCGGGCTCTGGAAACACCATATATTTT. It codes for CASSLSGSGNTIYF.

The rearrangement links TRBV7-2 to TRBJ2-2; D is possibly TRBD2 (6 bases). In germline, CDR1 is SGHTA, CDR2 FQGNSA. This CDR3 spans 16 amino acids. The V end was cut by 3 bases, the J end by 6 bases, with 17 bases between. CDR3 sequence reads: CASSLGLAGLAGELFF. The CDR3 bases are TGTGCCAGCAGCTTGGGCCTCGCGGGATTGGCCGGGGAGCTGTTTTTT.

The chain couples TRBV6-1 to TRBJ1-2; D gene ambiguous. The CDR3 is 13 residues long. Germline lookup yields CDR1 MNHNS and CDR2 SASEGT. V lost 2 bases and J 8 bases, leaving 12 bases between the germline ends. The CDR3 sequence: CASSERDLYGYTF. In DNA form, the CDR3 reads TGTGCCAGCAGTGAACGAGATTTATACGGCTACACCTTC.

This chain connects TRBV7-9 to TRBJ2-1, with TRBD2 matching 10 bases. CDR1 and CDR2 (germline): SEHNR, FQNEAQ (reference sequence). This CDR3 region has 15 residues. V was pared by 5 bases and J by 4 bases, with 5 bases of the junction left unmatched. The CDR3 sequence is CASSPGTSVYNEQFF. The CDR3 bases are TGTGCCAGCAGCCCTGGGACTAGCGTATACAATGAGCAGTTCTTC.

The J gene is TRBJ1-5, the V gene TRBV6-1, with TRBD1 identical over 10 bases. The CDR3 contains 16 residues. CDR1 is MNHNS, CDR2 SASEGT, per germline. Trimming cost V 3 bases and J 2 bases; bases outside gene matches: 4. CDR3 nucleotide sequence: TGTGCCAGCAGTGAGGTGGGACAGGGGCGCAATCAGCCCCAGCATTTT. Encoded protein: CASSEVGQGRNQPQHF.

This chain joins TRBV2 and TRBJ2-2; the D is unclear. In germline, CDR1 is SNHLY, CDR2 FYNNEI. The V and J ends lost 8 bases and 4 bases respectively, with 11 bases between them. This CDR3 spans 13 amino acids. The CDR3 loop is CASSPARTGELFF. In DNA, the CDR3 is TGTGCCAGCTCCCCCGCGCGCACCGGGGAGCTGTTTTTT.

In its sample, this clonotype was seen a few times. The chain is built from TRBV12-3 or TRBV12-4 and TRBJ1-1, with D hard to call. The CDR3 spans 14 residues. The ends were cut back, 1 base at V and 11 bases at J, with 17 bases in the middle. DNA for the CDR3: TGTGCCAGCAGTTTAGAGGGCCAGCGGGGTGAGGCTTTCTTT. As protein: CASSLEGQRGEAFF.

This clonotype was recorded once. The chain links TRBV11-2 to TRBJ2-3; D is possibly TRBD1 (5 bases). Per germline, CDR1 SGHAT and CDR2 FQNNGV. The CDR3 has 13 amino acids. Trimming stripped 9 bases from V and 0 bases from J, with 10 bases between. The CDR3 DNA sequence: TGTGCCAGTCGGACATCTAGCACAGATACGCAGTATTTT. Protein sequence: CASRTSSTDTQYF.

This chain uses TRBV27 with TRBJ1-5, with D unresolved. V was cut by 3 bases and J by 3 bases, with 9 bases left in between. The CDR3 is 14 amino acids. Germline lookup yields CDR1 MNHEY and CDR2 SMNVEV (reference sequence). CDR3 sequence (DNA): TGTGCCAGCAGTTTTGTAGGTATCAATCAGCCCCAGCATTTT. It translates to CASSFVGINQPQHF.